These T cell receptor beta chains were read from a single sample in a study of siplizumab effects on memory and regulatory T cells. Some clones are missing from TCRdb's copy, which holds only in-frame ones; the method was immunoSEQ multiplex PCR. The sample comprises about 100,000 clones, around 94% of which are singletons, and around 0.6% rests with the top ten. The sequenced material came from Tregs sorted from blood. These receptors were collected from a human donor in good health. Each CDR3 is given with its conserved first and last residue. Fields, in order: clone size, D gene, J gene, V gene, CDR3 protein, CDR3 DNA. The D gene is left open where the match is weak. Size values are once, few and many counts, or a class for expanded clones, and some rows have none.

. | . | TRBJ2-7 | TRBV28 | CASRIRTSSYEQYF | TGTGCCAGCAGGATACGGACATCTTCCTACGAGCAGTACTTC
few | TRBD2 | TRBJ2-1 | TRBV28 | CASSFGGSSYNEQFF | TGTGCCAGCAGTTTTGGCGGGAGCTCCTACAATGAGCAGTTCTTC
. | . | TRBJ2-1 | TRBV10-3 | CAITLNRDPTYNEQFF | TGTGCCATCACCTTAAACCGGGACCCGACCTACAATGAGCAGTTCTTC
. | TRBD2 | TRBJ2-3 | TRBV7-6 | CASTGLSSGRTDTQYF | TGTGCCAGCACCGGCTTATCTAGCGGGAGGACCGATACGCAGTATTTT
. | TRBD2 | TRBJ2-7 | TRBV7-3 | CASAIGGSSYEQYF | TGTGCCAGCGCTATCGGGGGGTCCTCCTACGAGCAGTACTTC
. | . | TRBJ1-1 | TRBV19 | CASSTRRGGTEAFF | TGTGCCAGTAGTACAAGACGGGGCGGCACTGAAGCTTTCTTT
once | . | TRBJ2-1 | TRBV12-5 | CASSWLAFDEQFF | TGTGCTAGTTCATGGCTAGCGTTCGATGAGCAGTTCTTC
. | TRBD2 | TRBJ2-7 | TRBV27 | CASSLFAGGYEQYF | TGTGCCAGCAGTTTATTCGCGGGGGGCTACGAGCAGTACTTC
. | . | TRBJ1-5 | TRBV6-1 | CASSPLSSQPQHF | TGTGCCAGCAGTCCCCTATCAAGTCAGCCCCAGCATTTT
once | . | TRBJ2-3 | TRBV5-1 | CASSLSIGQPFGSTQYF | TGCGCCAGCAGCTTGTCTATCGGACAGCCCTTTGGGTCTACGCAGTATTTT
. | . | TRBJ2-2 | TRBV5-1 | CASSGRSTGELFF | TGCGCCAGCAGCGGTCGATCCACCGGGGAGCTGTTTTTT
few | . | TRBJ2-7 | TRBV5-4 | CASSMDYSYEQYF | TGTGCCAGCAGCATGGACTACTCCTACGAGCAGTACTTC
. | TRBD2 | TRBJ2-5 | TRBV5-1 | CASRLADVKETQYF | TGCGCCAGCCGACTAGCGGACGTCAAAGAGACCCAGTACTTC
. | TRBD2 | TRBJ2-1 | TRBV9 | CASSVTGTSGHNEQFF | TGTGCCAGCAGCGTAACCGGGACTAGCGGACACAATGAGCAGTTCTTC
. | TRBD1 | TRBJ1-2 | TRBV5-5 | CASSLSPGQHRDGYTF | TGTGCCAGCAGCTTGTCTCCGGGACAGCATAGGGATGGCTACACCTTC
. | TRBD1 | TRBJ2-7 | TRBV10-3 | CAIRQSETGVSHEQYF | TGTGCCATCAGACAATCCGAAACAGGGGTCTCCCACGAGCAGTACTTC
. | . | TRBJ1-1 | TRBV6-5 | CASSYSWGRDTEAFF | TGTGCCAGCAGTTACTCGTGGGGCAGGGACACTGAAGCTTTCTTT
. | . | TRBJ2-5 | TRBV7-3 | CASSLTGRVETQYF | TGTGCCAGCAGCTTAACGGGAAGGGTGGAGACCCAGTACTTC
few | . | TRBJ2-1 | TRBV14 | CASSQAIRGRAKYNEQFF | TGTGCCAGCAGCCAAGCCATCAGGGGGAGGGCTAAGTACAATGAGCAGTTCTTC
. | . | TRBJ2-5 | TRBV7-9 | CASSLLGSETQYF | TGTGCCAGCAGCTTATTGGGGTCAGAGACCCAGTACTTC
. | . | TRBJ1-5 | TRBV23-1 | CASSQRGSGNQPQHF | TGCGCCAGCAGTCAAAGGGGTTCTGGCAATCAGCCCCAGCATTTT
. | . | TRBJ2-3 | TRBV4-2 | CASSQDRVAASTDTQYF | TGTGCCAGCAGCCAAGATCGTGTAGCGGCTAGCACAGATACGCAGTATTTT
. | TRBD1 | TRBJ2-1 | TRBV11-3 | CASSLTDRGEQFF | TGTGCCAGCAGCTTAACAGACAGGGGTGAGCAGTTCTTC
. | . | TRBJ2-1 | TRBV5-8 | CASDRFYNEQFF | TGTGCCAGCGACAGGTTCTACAATGAGCAGTTCTTC
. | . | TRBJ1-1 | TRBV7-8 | CASSLALQNTEAFF | TGTGCCAGCAGCTTAGCGCTACAGAACACTGAAGCTTTCTTT
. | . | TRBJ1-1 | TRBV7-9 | CASSLEFGTEEAFF | TGTGCCAGCAGCTTAGAGTTTGGCACGGAGGAAGCTTTCTTT
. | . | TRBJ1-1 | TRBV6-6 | CASSYSGRRTEAFF | TGTGCCAGCAGTTACTCGGGGAGAAGGACTGAAGCTTTCTTT
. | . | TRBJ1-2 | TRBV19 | CASSIVGTNYGYTF | TGTGCCAGTAGTATTGTGGGTACTAACTATGGCTACACCTTC
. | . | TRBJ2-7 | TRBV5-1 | CASSPNWGPTFEQYF | TGCGCCAGCAGTCCCAACTGGGGGCCGACGTTTGAGCAGTACTTC
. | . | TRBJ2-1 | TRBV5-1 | CASSLARYNEQFF | TGCGCCAGCAGCTTGGCAAGGTACAATGAGCAGTTCTTC
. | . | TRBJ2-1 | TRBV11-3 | CASSSRDSVRGEQFF | TGTGCCAGCAGCTCCCGGGACTCAGTGCGGGGTGAGCAGTTCTTC
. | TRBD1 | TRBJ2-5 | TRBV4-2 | CASSRTGGETQYF | TGTGCCAGCAGCCGTACAGGGGGAGAGACCCAGTACTTC
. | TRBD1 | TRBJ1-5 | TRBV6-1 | CASSETGGGQPQHF | TGTGCCAGCAGTGAAACAGGGGGAGGACAGCCCCAGCATTTT
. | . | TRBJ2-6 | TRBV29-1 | CSVELRGFRGANVLTF | TGCAGCGTTGAATTGAGGGGGTTTAGGGGGGCCAACGTCCTGACTTTC
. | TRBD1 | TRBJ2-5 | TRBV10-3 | CAISDYGQVVETQYF | TGTGCCATCAGTGATTATGGACAGGTCGTGGAGACCCAGTACTTC
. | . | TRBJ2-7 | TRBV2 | CASSRIAPYEQYF | TGTGCCAGCAGTCGGATAGCCCCCTACGAGCAGTACTTC
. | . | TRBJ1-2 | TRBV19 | CASSTPGGGYTF | TGTGCCAGTAGTACCCCCGGAGGCGGCTACACCTTC
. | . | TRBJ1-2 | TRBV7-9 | CASSLGENRANYGYTF | TGTGCCAGCAGCTTAGGCGAGAACAGGGCCAACTATGGCTACACCTTC
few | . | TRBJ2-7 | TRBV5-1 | CASSLINSGYEQYF | TGCGCCAGCAGCCTAATAAATAGCGGCTACGAGCAGTACTTC